This is a list of T cell receptor beta chains from one sample in a study of beta chain features in type 1 diabetes. The table came from immunoSEQ multiplex PCR; TCRdb's copy has only in-frame clones and leaves some out. The table has 350,000 to 450,000 clones, over 9.5% seen once. The sample consisted of naive CD4+ T cells from blood. Receptors originate from a woman under 30 with type 1 diabetes. The CDR3 runs from the conserved cysteine through the conserved F or W. Fields, in order: J gene, clone size, D gene, V gene, CDR3 protein, CDR3 DNA. A D gene is named only where the DNA matches it firmly. Some rows have no size entry. The others give once, few or many, or a class for an expanded clone.

J: TRBJ2-1; size: .; D: TRBD2; V: TRBV9; CDR3: CASSVVSSGGNEQFF; DNA: TGTGCCAGCAGCGTAGTGTCTAGCGGGGGCAATGAGCAGTTCTTC
J: TRBJ2-1; size: .; D: .; V: TRBV29-1; CDR3: CSVEYSRSYNEQFF; DNA: TGCAGCGTTGAGTACAGTCGATCCTACAATGAGCAGTTCTTC
J: TRBJ1-4; size: few; D: TRBD1; V: TRBV5-1; CDR3: CASSLAGTGIATNEKLFF; DNA: TGCGCCAGCAGCTTGGCGGGGACAGGGATAGCAACTAATGAAAAACTGTTTTTT
J: TRBJ1-2; size: .; D: TRBD1; V: TRBV2; CDR3: CASSVGQTSAAYGYTF; DNA: TGTGCCAGCAGTGTGGGACAGACATCGGCAGCCTATGGCTACACCTTC
J: TRBJ2-3; size: few; D: TRBD1; V: TRBV5-4; CDR3: CASSPRDRVTDTQYF; DNA: TGTGCCAGCAGCCCCCGGGACAGGGTCACAGATACGCAGTATTTT
J: TRBJ2-3; size: .; D: .; V: TRBV6-5; CDR3: CASSYRVTDTQYF; DNA: TGTGCCAGCAGTTACCGTGTCACAGATACGCAGTATTTT
J: TRBJ1-2; size: few; D: TRBD1; V: TRBV7-9; CDR3: CASSLDRDGGYTF; DNA: TGTGCCAGCAGCCTAGACAGGGACGGTGGCTACACCTTC
J: TRBJ2-7; size: few; D: .; V: TRBV6-1; CDR3: CASSGDWLYEQYF; DNA: TGTGCCAGCAGTGGCGACTGGCTGTACGAGCAGTACTTC
J: TRBJ2-2; size: few; D: .; V: TRBV30; CDR3: CAWSVQVTGELFF; DNA: TGTGCCTGGAGTGTACAGGTGACCGGGGAGCTGTTTTTT
J: TRBJ2-5; size: .; D: .; V: TRBV5-1; CDR3: CASSGWTGGETQYF; DNA: TGCGCCAGCAGCGGATGGACAGGAGGGGAGACCCAGTACTTC
J: TRBJ1-2; size: .; D: .; V: TRBV16; CDR3: CASSQMSGSYTF; DNA: TGTGCCAGCAGCCAAATGTCGGGGAGCTACACCTTC
J: TRBJ1-3; size: .; D: .; V: TRBV1; CDR3: CTPDRGTSGNTIYF; DNA: TGCACCCCGGACAGGGGAACTTCTGGAAACACCATATATTTT
J: TRBJ1-4; size: .; D: .; V: TRBV14; CDR3: CASSRRVFNEKLFF; DNA: TGTGCCAGCAGCCGCAGGGTTTTTAATGAAAAACTGTTTTTT
J: TRBJ1-4; size: few; D: .; V: TRBV9; CDR3: CASSAGRAAEKLFF; DNA: TGTGCCAGCAGCGCCGGTCGAGCGGCTGAAAAACTGTTTTTT
J: TRBJ1-2; size: few; D: .; V: TRBV7-2; CDR3: CASSLSGDGYTF; DNA: TGTGCCAGCAGCTTATCGGGGGATGGCTACACCTTC
J: TRBJ1-5; size: .; D: .; V: TRBV25-1; CDR3: CASRPWGDEEPQHF; DNA: TGTGCCAGCCGACCCTGGGGGGACGAGGAGCCCCAGCATTTT
J: TRBJ1-5; size: few; D: TRBD1; V: TRBV2; CDR3: CASSSGTGNQPQHF; DNA: TGTGCCAGCAGTAGCGGGACAGGGAATCAGCCCCAGCATTTT
J: TRBJ2-4; size: .; D: TRBD2; V: TRBV4-3; CDR3: CASSQDRFGLAGVYAKNIQYF; DNA: TGCGCCAGCAGCCAAGACAGATTCGGACTAGCGGGAGTTTATGCCAAAAACATTCAGTACTTC
J: TRBJ2-7; size: few; D: TRBD1; V: TRBV2; CDR3: CASRERTGFGTYEQYF; DNA: TGTGCCAGCAGGGAAAGGACAGGGTTTGGCACCTACGAGCAGTACTTC
J: TRBJ2-7; size: .; D: TRBD1; V: TRBV5-6; CDR3: CASSPGTGFVVYEQYF; DNA: TGTGCCAGCAGCCCCGGGACAGGGTTCGTGGTCTACGAGCAGTACTTC
J: TRBJ1-4; size: .; D: TRBD1; V: TRBV29-1; CDR3: CSVGGQGGEKLFF; DNA: TGCAGCGTTGGGGGACAGGGGGGGGAAAAACTGTTTTTT
J: TRBJ2-1; size: once; D: TRBD2; V: TRBV27; CDR3: CASSPLAGVGEQFF; DNA: TGTGCCAGCAGTCCCCTAGCGGGAGTGGGCGAGCAGTTCTTC
J: TRBJ2-7; size: few; D: .; V: TRBV5-1; CDR3: CASSEQPTYEQYF; DNA: TGCGCCAGCTCCGAACAGCCTACCTACGAGCAGTACTTC
J: TRBJ2-7; size: few; D: .; V: TRBV15; CDR3: CATSRVQGSYEQYF; DNA: TGTGCCACCAGCAGAGTACAGGGTTCCTACGAGCAGTACTTC
J: TRBJ2-1; size: .; D: .; V: TRBV4-3; CDR3: CASSLGGYYEQFF; DNA: TGCGCCAGCAGCCTCGGAGGGTATTATGAGCAGTTCTTC
J: TRBJ1-1; size: .; D: .; V: TRBV4-3; CDR3: CASSQDFQVWATEAFF; DNA: TGCGCCAGCAGCCAAGATTTCCAGGTTTGGGCCACTGAAGCTTTCTTT
J: TRBJ1-2; size: .; D: TRBD1; V: TRBV5-1; CDR3: CASSRDSYGYTF; DNA: TGCGCCAGCAGCAGGGACAGCTATGGCTACACCTTC
J: TRBJ2-1; size: few; D: .; V: TRBV7-9; CDR3: CASSPVGTGTNEQFF; DNA: TGTGCCAGCAGCCCGGTGGGCACAGGGACGAATGAGCAGTTCTTC
J: TRBJ1-5; size: .; D: .; V: TRBV15; CDR3: CATSRGGQGNQPQHF; DNA: TGTGCCACCAGCAGAGGAGGGCAGGGCAATCAGCCCCAGCATTTT
J: TRBJ2-7; size: few; D: .; V: TRBV5-4; CDR3: CASSLQDRSYEQYF; DNA: TGTGCCAGCAGCCTACAGGACCGCTCCTACGAGCAGTACTTC
J: TRBJ2-3; size: few; D: .; V: TRBV11-2; CDR3: CASSLERSTDTQYF; DNA: TGTGCCAGCAGCTTAGAGAGGAGCACAGATACGCAGTATTTT
J: TRBJ2-5; size: .; D: .; V: TRBV28; CDR3: CASSLPGQETQYF; DNA: TGTGCCAGCAGCCTCCCGGGCCAAGAGACCCAGTACTTC
J: TRBJ1-5; size: few; D: .; V: TRBV7-8; CDR3: CASSLARSDQPQHF; DNA: TGTGCCAGCAGCTTAGCGCGGTCGGATCAGCCCCAGCATTTT
J: TRBJ2-7; size: few; D: .; V: TRBV30; CDR3: CAWSMEGEQYF; DNA: TGTGCCTGGAGTATGGAGGGGGAGCAGTACTTC
J: TRBJ1-5; size: .; D: .; V: TRBV5-1; CDR3: CASSFGSGGNQPQHF; DNA: TGCGCCAGCAGCTTCGGATCGGGAGGCAATCAGCCCCAGCATTTT
J: TRBJ1-1; size: .; D: .; V: TRBV12-5; CDR3: CAVGVETNAEAFF; DNA: TGTGCCGTCGGGGTCGAGACCAACGCTGAAGCTTTCTTT
J: TRBJ1-6; size: few; D: TRBD1; V: TRBV10-3; CDR3: CAVQGAENSPLHF; DNA: TGTGCCGTTCAGGGGGCAGAAAATTCACCCCTCCACTTT
J: TRBJ2-7; size: once; D: TRBD2; V: TRBV7-2; CDR3: CASSSRTSGYEQYF; DNA: TGTGCCAGCAGCTCCCGGACTAGCGGTTACGAGCAGTACTTC
J: TRBJ2-3; size: .; D: TRBD2; V: TRBV4-1; CDR3: CASRLGLAGADTQYF; DNA: TGCGCCAGCAGGCTGGGACTAGCGGGAGCAGATACGCAGTATTTT
J: TRBJ2-1; size: few; D: TRBD2; V: TRBV9; CDR3: CASSALLGPGRNEQFF; DNA: TGTGCCAGCAGCGCCCTCCTAGGGCCCGGGAGGAATGAGCAGTTCTTC
J: TRBJ2-1; size: few; D: TRBD2; V: TRBV30; CDR3: CASLEVAGGPSSYNEQFF; DNA: TGTGCCTCCCTGGAAGTAGCGGGAGGGCCTAGCTCCTACAATGAGCAGTTCTTC
J: TRBJ2-7; size: .; D: TRBD1; V: TRBV6-5; CDR3: CASSYPLGQGAIEQYF; DNA: TGTGCCAGCAGTTACCCACTCGGACAGGGGGCGATCGAGCAGTACTTC
J: TRBJ2-1; size: few; D: .; V: TRBV1; CDR3: CTSRATGFLEQFF; DNA: TGCACCAGCAGGGCGACAGGGTTTCTTGAGCAGTTCTTC
J: TRBJ1-5; size: few; D: TRBD1; V: TRBV6-5; CDR3: CASSPGTGDYQPQHF; DNA: TGTGCCAGCAGCCCCGGGACAGGGGATTATCAGCCCCAGCATTTT
J: TRBJ2-3; size: .; D: .; V: TRBV7-2; CDR3: CASSPNGVDTQYF; DNA: TGTGCCAGCAGCCCCAACGGAGTAGATACGCAGTATTTT
J: TRBJ2-5; size: few; D: TRBD1; V: TRBV4-2; CDR3: CASSQDWDRKETQYF; DNA: TGTGCCAGCAGCCAAGACTGGGACAGAAAAGAGACCCAGTACTTC
J: TRBJ2-1; size: .; D: TRBD1; V: TRBV2; CDR3: CASSDGQGAQFF; DNA: TGTGCCAGCAGTGATGGACAGGGAGCCCAGTTCTTC
J: TRBJ1-2; size: .; D: .; V: TRBV6-6; CDR3: CASSDRTYGYTF; DNA: TGTGCCAGCAGTGACAGGACCTATGGCTACACCTTC